Following are 32 T cell receptor beta chains from one sample sequenced in a study of T cells in Graves' hyperthyroidism and ophthalmopathy. Researchers took RNA transcripts and amplified the TCR beta CDR3 regions from them. A set of HTBI primers served as the primers for a first-round RT-PCR of the TCR CDR3. Using its own MiXCR run on the multiplex PCR reads, TCRdb lists one record per CDR3 protein. The sample carries fewer than 600,000 distinct CDR3 sequences, approximately 14% recorded once. The material sequenced was blood. Receptors were obtained from a middle-aged woman with Graves' hyperthyroidism.

This clonotype was seen a few times. The chain uses TRBV6-2 or TRBV6-3 and TRBJ1-5; no clear D. V shed 5 bases and J shed 6 bases, with 14 bases lying between them. The CDR3 has 14 amino acids. CDR1 is MNHEY and CDR2 is SVGEGT in the germline V gene. CDR3 residues: CASSLVDRGQPQHF. The CDR3 DNA is TGTGCCAGCAGTCTCGTGGATAGAGGTCAGCCCCAGCATTTT.

This clonotype was picked up many times. The chain employs TRBV28 and TRBJ2-5; a possible D gene is TRBD1 (5 bases). This CDR3 comprises 13 residues. The V end lost 4 bases, the J end lost 5 bases, and 11 bases lay between the germline ends. Germline CDR1 is MDHEN and CDR2 is SYDVKM. CDR3 region: CASSSVRVETQYF. The CDR3 DNA reads as TGTGCCAGCAGTTCCGTCAGGGTGGAGACCCAGTACTTC.

The V and J genes are TRBV2 and TRBJ2-3, with 10 positions matching TRBD2. The V and J ends lost 7 bases and 0 bases, in that order; junction bases with no gene match: 4. CDR3 size: 15 residues. The germline CDR1 and CDR2 sequences are SNHLY and FYNNEI. The CDR3 DNA follows: TGTGCCAGCACCGAGACTAGCGGGAGCACAGATACGCAGTATTTT. Protein: CASTETSGSTDTQYF.

This clonotype was seen ten or more times. The genes are TRBV7-2 and TRBJ2-3; D might be TRBD2 (6 bases). V lost 5 bases to trimming and J lost 2 bases, with 17 bases between them. Germline V lookup: CDR1 SGHTA, CDR2 FQGNSA. The length of the CDR3 is 16 residues. The CDR3 bases are TGTGCCAGCAGCGGGCGAAGGAGGGTCTACACAGATACGCAGTATTTT. It encodes CASSGRRRVYTDTQYF.

Concerning this clonotype: A read error is possible here, since a much larger clone lies one base away. V is TRBV30 and J is TRBJ1-1; TRBD1 might be the D (5 bases). The CDR3 length is 13 residues. The germline gives CDR1 GTSNPN, CDR2 SVGIG (reference sequence). V lost 4 bases, J lost 1 base, and 10 bases lay in between. The CDR3 reads CAWNRDSNTEAFF. The CDR3, as DNA: TGTGCCTGGAACCGGGACTCGAACACTGAAGCTTTCTTT.

This chain connects TRBV20-1 to TRBJ2-1, with D maybe TRBD2 (5 bases). Germline CDR1 is DFQATT and CDR2 is SNEGSKA (reference sequence). V lost 3 bases and J lost 8, with 20 bases in between. The CDR3 spans 15 residues. CDR3 amino acids: CSASGSQDFVYEQFF. The CDR3 nucleotides read TGCAGTGCTAGCGGTTCTCAGGACTTCGTCTATGAGCAGTTCTTC.

In this sample, this clonotype turned up many times. The chain recombines TRBV18 with TRBJ2-7; D remains ambiguous. CDR3 length: 15 residues. V gave up 0 bases and J gave up 0 bases, with 9 bases separating them. Germline CDR1 and CDR2: KGHSH and LQKENI. CDR3: CASSPPGRNSYEQYF. The CDR3 nucleotides read TGTGCCAGCTCACCACCTGGACGGAACTCCTACGAGCAGTACTTC.

In its sample, this clonotype was seen a few times. V gene TRBV20-1 combines with J gene TRBJ2-1, with 7 bases identical to TRBD2. CDR3 length: 16 amino acids. J lost 0 bases, V lost 3 bases, and 8 bases had no gene match. Per the germline V gene, CDR1 is DFQATT and CDR2 is SNEGSKA (reference sequence). The CDR3: CSARRGLAASYNEQFF. The CDR3 coding sequence is TGCAGTGCTAGGAGGGGCCTAGCGGCCTCCTACAATGAGCAGTTCTTC.

This clonotype was seen at least ten times. This chain joins TRBV24-1 and TRBJ2-2; 7 nucleotides match TRBD1. CDR3 size: 18 residues. The J segment lost 3 bases and the V segment lost 0 bases, leaving 9 bases of the junction unmatched. From germline, CDR1 is KGHDR and CDR2 SFDVKD. CDR3: CATSDLRGPLEDTGELFF. The CDR3 region has the DNA TGTGCCACCAGTGATTTGAGGGGGCCGTTGGAGGACACCGGGGAGCTGTTTTTT.

This clonotype was seen repeatedly, ten times or more. V and J are TRBV12-3 or TRBV12-4 and TRBJ1-6; D ambiguous. This CDR3 contains 16 residues. Trimming stripped 7 bases from V and 7 bases from J, with 20 bases between. CDR3 loop: CASTPGVSPGNSPLHF. As DNA, the CDR3 is TGTGCCAGCACCCCCGGGGTCAGCCCGGGGAATTCACCCCTCCACTTT.

This clonotype was detected a few times. The chain is built from TRBV13 and TRBJ2-2; 9 positions agree with TRBD1. The CDR3 extends over 18 amino acids. CDR1 and CDR2 from the germline V gene are PRHDT and FYEKMQ (reference sequence). The J segment lost 0 bases and the V segment lost 0 bases, leaving 5 bases of the junction unmatched. In DNA form, the CDR3 reads TGTGCCAGCAGCTTAGGGGACAGGGGTACTACGAACACCGGGGAGCTGTTTTTT. This codes for CASSLGDRGTTNTGELFF.

This clonotype has ten or more counts. The rearrangement uses TRBV5-1 and TRBJ2-3; 8 nucleotides match TRBD2. This CDR3 region has 17 residues. Germline CDR1 and CDR2: SGHRS and YFSETQ. With 4 bases clipped from V and 2 bases from J, the junction kept 12 bases outside the gene matches. CDR3 in amino acids: CASSLGLAGPPTDTQYF. CDR3 coding DNA: TGCGCCAGCAGCCTGGGGCTAGCGGGTCCTCCCACAGATACGCAGTATTTT. The full variable domain, in which reference TRBV5-1 and TRBJ2-3 provide the parts outside the CDR3, is KAGVTQTPRYLIKTRGQQVTLSCSPISGHRSVSWYQQTPGQGLQFLFEYFSETQRNKGNFPGRFSGRQFSNSRSEMNVSTLELGDSALYLCASSLGLAGPPTDTQYFGPGTRLTVL.

The sample holds many counts of this clonotype. V usage is TRBV7-6 and J usage is TRBJ2-7; 7 bases map to TRBD2. This CDR3 spans 16 amino acids. Looked up from germline, CDR1 is SGHVS and CDR2 is FNYEAQ. V shed 7 bases, J shed 1 base, and the junction held 13 bases outside the gene matches. CDR3 in DNA: TGTGCCAGCACCTCTCTCGCGGGGGACGATTCCTACGAGCAGTACTTC. Encoded protein: CASTSLAGDDSYEQYF.

This clonotype has more than one count but fewer than ten. This chain uses TRBV5-8 with TRBJ2-3, with 11 bases matching TRBD2. The CDR3 consists of 16 residues. Germline V gene data show CDR1 as SGHTS and CDR2 as YDEGEE. V dropped 0 bases and J dropped 5; count of bases not matched to a gene: 5. The DNA for the CDR3 is TGTGCCAGCAGCTTGGCGTTTACTAGCGGGGGAGATACGCAGTATTTT. The encoded protein is CASSLAFTSGGDTQYF.

This clonotype showed up just a few times. The V call is TRBV6-6, the J call TRBJ2-1; no definite D call. The CDR3 extends over 16 amino acids. Germline V gene lookup returns CDR1 MNHNY and CDR2 SVGAGI (reference sequence). Between the trimmed V and J ends, which lost 0 bases and 0 bases, there was a span of 9 bases. In DNA, the CDR3 is TGTGCCAGCAGTTACTCCGCGGCAAGCTCCTACAATGAGCAGTTCTTC. Its translation: CASSYSAASSYNEQFF.

This clonotype was seen ten or more times. J is TRBJ2-7 and V is TRBV5-1; the D is unclear. V dropped 4 bases and J dropped 6 bases, with 14 bases sitting between them. The germline gives CDR1 SGHRS, CDR2 YFSETQ. The CDR3 loop spans 13 amino acids. Here the CDR3 reads CASSRGMRTEQYF. DNA of the CDR3: TGCGCCAGCAGCCGTGGCATGCGGACCGAGCAGTACTTC.

This clonotype was counted at least ten times. V gene TRBV7-2 combines with J gene TRBJ2-7; 9 nucleotides match TRBD1. CDR3 size: 16 residues. The germline CDR1 and CDR2 sequences are SGHTA and FQGNSA. The V gene end was trimmed by 1 base and the J gene end by 6 bases; junction bases not matched to a gene: 10. CDR3 bases: TGTGCCAGCAGCTTAGTCGGGACAGGGACGGGCTCCGAGCAGTACTTC. This sequence encodes CASSLVGTGTGSEQYF.

In the case of this clonotype: A much larger clone is a single base away; this may be a read error. The V call is TRBV6-1, the J call TRBJ1-2; the D gene is possibly TRBD1 (6 bases). CDR1 is MNHNS, CDR2 SASEGT, per germline. With 6 bases removed from V and 3 bases from J, the gap between germline ends came to 14 bases. The CDR3 runs 14 residues. The chain's CDR3 is CASSTRQEDYGYTF. As DNA, the CDR3 is TGTGCCAGCAGCACACGACAGGAGGACTATGGCTACACCTTC.

On this clonotype itself: A much larger clone is a single base away; this may be a read error. This chain uses TRBV10-1 with TRBJ2-1; tentative D call: TRBD2 (6 bases). CDR3 length: 17 amino acids. The germline gives CDR1 WNHNN, CDR2 SYGVQD (reference sequence). CDR3 in amino acids: CASSGTTPRGSYNGQFF. The CDR3 DNA is TGCGCCAGCAGTGGGACAACCCCGCGGGGCTCCTACAATGGGCAGTTCTTC.

This clonotype was recorded a few times. The rearrangement joins TRBV5-6 to TRBJ2-3; D possibly matches TRBD1 or TRBD2 (5 bases each). Trimming stripped 7 bases from V and 4 bases from J, with 19 bases between. Germline V lookup: CDR1 SGHDT, CDR2 YYEEEE. The CDR3 consists of 15 residues. Written as DNA, the CDR3 is TGTGCCAGCGCCAGCCAGGGAGCGAGTCCAGATACGCAGTATTTT. Residues: CASASQGASPDTQYF.

In this sample, this clonotype turned up many times. The CDR3, as DNA: TGTGCCAGCAGTGCTTACAGGGGGCGCGAAGCTTTCTTT. Protein: CASSAYRGREAFF. The chain joins TRBV6-1 to TRBJ1-1, with 9 positions matching TRBD1. Germline-derived CDR1 and CDR2 are MNHNS and SASEGT. The length of the CDR3 is 13 residues. The trim removed 4 bases at V and 8 bases at J, leaving 5 bases unmatched.

This clonotype was seen many times. The chain couples TRBV28 to TRBJ1-4; the D gene is possibly TRBD1 (5 bases). The V gene lost 8 bases and the J gene lost 6 bases, with 16 bases spanning the gap. This CDR3 has 14 residues. Germline CDR1 MDHEN, CDR2 SYDVKM. The CDR3 DNA sequence: TGTGCCAGCCACGCGAGGCAGGGTCATGAAAAACTGTTTTTT. Residues: CASHARQGHEKLFF. Supplemented by reference TRBV28 and TRBJ1-4, the full variable domain reads DVKVTQSSRYLVKRTGEKVFLECVQDMDHENMFWYRQDPGLGLRLIYFSYDVKMKEKGDIPEGYSVSREKKERFSLILESASTNQTSMYLCASHARQGHEKLFFGSGTQLSVL.

This clonotype was counted many times. The chain is built from TRBV2 and TRBJ2-1; 13 nucleotides line up with TRBD2. Germline CDR1 is SNHLY and CDR2 is FYNNEI. The CDR3 contains 14 residues. V was pared by 4 bases and J by 6 bases, with 0 bases of the junction left unmatched. This CDR3 reads CASSGLAGGNEQFF. CDR3 nucleotides: TGTGCCAGCAGTGGACTAGCGGGAGGCAATGAGCAGTTCTTC.

This clonotype was detected only a few times. J is TRBJ1-5 and V is TRBV7-2; the D gene is possibly TRBD1 (6 bases). This CDR3 region has 15 residues. CDR1 is SGHTA and CDR2 is FQGNSA in the germline V gene. V was trimmed by 5 bases and J by 3 bases, leaving 14 bases between them. The CDR3 bases are TGTGCCAGCAGCGGGGGGGGGGGCAACAATCAGCCCCAGCATTTT. As protein: CASSGGGGNNQPQHF.

This clonotype was detected ten times or more. The rearrangement joins TRBV5-8 to TRBJ2-7; D perhaps matches TRBD1 (7 bases). V dropped 4 bases and J dropped 2 bases, with 13 bases sitting between them. Germline V gene data show CDR1 as SGHTS and CDR2 as YDEGEE. CDR3 length: 14 amino acids. The CDR3: CASSPAGGTYEQYF. CDR3 in DNA: TGTGCCAGCAGCCCGGCAGGGGGGACCTACGAGCAGTACTTC.

A few counts support this clonotype. A single base separates this from a much larger clone, so it may be a read error. V usage is TRBV5-1 and J usage is TRBJ1-1; possible D gene TRBD1, 5 bases. This CDR3 has 13 amino acids. The germline V gene encodes CDR1 SGHRS and CDR2 YFSETQ. The CDR3 DNA reads as TGCGCCAGCAGCTTGGAGGCAGGGCCTGAAGCTCTCTTT. Translated, it gives CASSLEAGPEALF.

This clonotype was seen repeatedly, ten times or more. The J gene is TRBJ2-7, the V gene TRBV28, with a tentative D call TRBD1 (5 bases). The germline CDR1 and CDR2 sequences are MDHEN and SYDVKM. The CDR3 runs to 15 residues. The ends were cut back, 4 bases at V and 4 bases at J, with 17 bases in the middle. The CDR3 protein is CASSSASGYGYEQYF. In nucleotides, the CDR3 is TGTGCCAGCAGTTCGGCCTCAGGGTATGGTTACGAGCAGTACTTC.

This clonotype has a count of ten or more. The chain uses TRBV7-2 and TRBJ2-7; the D is unclear. Germline CDR1 is SGHTA and CDR2 is FQGNSA. The CDR3 runs 11 residues. V was pared by 2 bases and J by 5 bases, with 4 bases between. The CDR3 DNA reads as TGTGCCAGCAGCTTAATTGACGAGCAGTACTTC. This encodes CASSLIDEQYF.

The table lists this clonotype with a few counts. This chain joins TRBV6-5 and TRBJ2-2; D unclear. The germline V gene encodes CDR1 MNHEY and CDR2 SVGAGI. Trimming shortened V by 2 bases and J by 8 bases, and 12 bases separated the two germline ends. This CDR3 spans 14 amino acids. The CDR3 reads CASSYNRESGELFF. CDR3 sequence (DNA): TGTGCCAGCAGTTACAATCGTGAATCTGGGGAGCTGTTTTTT.

V is TRBV28 and J is TRBJ1-1, with D perhaps matching TRBD1 (5 bases). V lost 5 bases, J lost 10 bases, and 23 bases lay in between. Per the germline V gene, CDR1 is MDHEN and CDR2 is SYDVKM. The CDR3 sequence is 15 residues long. CDR3 residues: CASSPNPLPGRGAFF. The CDR3, as DNA: TGTGCCAGCAGTCCAAATCCTCTCCCAGGGCGGGGAGCTTTCTTT.

This clonotype was counted at least ten times. The J gene is TRBJ2-5, the V gene TRBV2; D unresolved. V lost 6 bases and J lost 1, with 9 bases in between. Germline CDR1 and CDR2: SNHLY and FYNNEI. There are 13 residues in the CDR3. DNA for the CDR3: TGTGCCAGCAGGAGAGGATCCCAAGAGACCCAGTACTTC. Amino acids: CASRRGSQETQYF. Together with reference TRBV2 and TRBJ2-5, the CDR3 gives the full variable domain: EPEVTQTPSHQVTQMGQEVILRCVPISNHLYFYWYRQILGQKVEFLVSFYNNEISEKSEIFDDQFSVERPDGSNFTLKIRSTKLEDSAMYFCASRRGSQETQYFGPGTRLLVL.

The gene calls are TRBV20-1 and TRBJ2-1; TRBD2 matches 9 bases. The CDR3 covers 14 residues. From germline, CDR1 is DFQATT and CDR2 SNEGSKA (reference sequence). V lost 4 bases, J lost 5 bases, and 6 bases stayed unmatched. CDR3 nucleotides: TGCAGTGCTACAAGCGGGAGGAAGAACAATGAGCAGTTCTTC. Translation: CSATSGRKNNEQFF.